This TCR beta chain appears in the sequencing data of a study of blood T cell repertoires in COVID-19. Study-level information: The United States, Italy and Spain were the sources of the acute and convalescent COVID-19 samples.

Authors' methods: Reference gene primer amplification gave estimated nucleated cell counts. Some clones are missing from TCRdb's copy, which holds only in-frame ones; the method was immunoSEQ multiplex PCR. Clone size and the V and J calls come from that table; the DNA yielded D and trimming. Of more than 85,000 clones listed, approximately 84% are singletons. Germline CDR1 and CDR2: MDHEN and SYDVKM. The CDR3 length is 15 residues. Trimming left V 8 bases short and J 4 bases short, with 18 bases between. What was sequenced was peripheral blood. The TCR sequence derives from a man between 65 and 85 years old with acute or convalescent COVID-19. The V gene is TRBV28, the J gene TRBJ1-3; perhaps TRBD1 as D (5 bases). CDR3 DNA sequence: TGTGCCAGCTCTCTCGGGGGGTCGGAAGGAAACACCATATATTTT. As protein: CASSLGGSEGNTIYF.